The next 29 T cell receptor beta chains were all read from a single sample in a study of CD8+ T cells in alopecia areata. As the sequencing template, cDNA was produced by extracting RNA and reverse transcribing it. Produced via immunoSEQ multiplex PCR; TCRdb's table is partial and in-frame only. This sample yields some 200,000 clones, of which 45% to 75% are seen a single time; 3% to 3.5% belongs to the top ten. The treatment here: oral pan-JAK inhibitor, 5-10 mg twice daily. The sequencing used CD4+ T cells sorted from blood, collected at week 4, from a patient treated with tofacitinib. The source is a human donor with alopecia areata.

This clone was found once. The V gene is TRBV5-6, the J gene TRBJ1-2; no reliable D call. V gave up 5 bases and J gave up 2 bases, with 13 bases separating them. Germline V gives CDR1 SGHDT, CDR2 YYEEEE. The CDR3 runs 14 residues. DNA of the CDR3: TGTGCCAGCAGGCTTGGCGGGGAGAACTATGGCTACACCTTC. It codes for CASRLGGENYGYTF.

This clone was counted once. This chain joins TRBV4-1 and TRBJ1-5; D unresolved. Germline CDR1 is MGHRA and CDR2 is YSYEKL. The CDR3 loop spans 13 amino acids. V lost 1 base and J 7 bases, leaving 8 bases between the germline ends. The CDR3 reads CASSQATGQPQHF. In DNA form, the CDR3 reads TGCGCCAGCAGCCAAGCTACGGGACAGCCCCAGCATTTT.

The chain links TRBV5-1 to TRBJ2-7; D is perhaps TRBD1 (6 bases). The CDR3 length is 13 residues. Between the trimmed V and J ends, which lost 4 bases and 3 bases, there was a span of 11 bases. Germline V gene lookup returns CDR1 SGHRS and CDR2 YFSETQ. The CDR3 reads CASSGGQFYEQYF. The CDR3 coding sequence is TGCGCCAGCAGCGGCGGACAGTTCTACGAGCAGTACTTC. The whole variable domain, remainder taken from reference TRBV5-1 and TRBJ2-7, is KAGVTQTPRYLIKTRGQQVTLSCSPISGHRSVSWYQQTPGQGLQFLFEYFSETQRNKGNFPGRFSGRQFSNSRSEMNVSTLELGDSALYLCASSGGQFYEQYFGPGTRLTVT.

The J gene is TRBJ2-7, the V gene TRBV28, with D hard to call. Trimming took 6 bases from V and 7 from J, leaving 13 bases between them. In germline, CDR1 is MDHEN, CDR2 SYDVKM. The CDR3 sequence is 12 residues long. The CDR3 sequence is CASSPRTVEQYF. In nucleotides, the CDR3 is TGTGCCAGCAGCCCCCGAACGGTGGAGCAGTACTTC.

This chain joins TRBV29-1 and TRBJ1-2; D is unresolved. V dropped 3 bases and J dropped 2 bases, with 13 bases sitting between them. The CDR3 runs to 14 residues. CDR1 and CDR2 (germline): SQVTM, ANQGSEA. The CDR3 DNA sequence: TGCAGCGTTGAGGGTCTGGGAGCAAACTATGGCTACACCTTC. Translated, it gives CSVEGLGANYGYTF.

The CDR3 region has the DNA TGTGCCAGCAACAAGTTTAGCGCTTCTCAAGAGACCCAGTACTTC. Encoded protein: CASNKFSASQETQYF. J is TRBJ2-5 and V is TRBV2, with TRBD2 as a possible D gene (5 bases). Germline CDR1 reads SNHLY; CDR2 reads FYNNEI. The length of the CDR3 is 15 residues. V was pared by 7 bases and J by 2 bases, with 17 bases between.

V gene TRBV6-1 combines with J gene TRBJ1-2; TRBD1 agrees at 11 bases. V dropped 2 bases and J dropped 5; count of bases not matched to a gene: 4. This CDR3 is 15 amino acids long. Germline CDR1 and CDR2: MNHNS and SASEGT. The CDR3 spells CASSELGDRGYGYTF. In DNA, the CDR3 is TGTGCCAGCAGTGAACTTGGGGACAGGGGGTATGGCTACACCTTC.

The chain employs TRBV15 and TRBJ2-1, with 7 bases identical to TRBD2. Germline V CDR1 and CDR2: LNHNV, YYDKDF (reference sequence). The length of the CDR3 is 13 residues. The V gene end was trimmed by 0 bases and the J gene end by 11 bases; junction bases not matched to a gene: 4. The CDR3 nucleotides are TGTGCCACCAGCAGAGAGCGGGAGAGCCAGCAGTTCTTC. This translates into CATSRERESQQFF.

Here the CDR3 reads CASSLWTATYEQFF. The CDR3 region has the DNA TGTGCCAGCAGCTTGTGGACAGCCACCTATGAGCAGTTCTTC. The V gene is TRBV7-8, the J gene TRBJ2-1; D perhaps matches TRBD1 (6 bases). The CDR3 is 14 amino acids. The germline gives CDR1 SGHVS, CDR2 FQNEAQ. The V end lost 3 bases, the J end lost 8 bases, and 14 bases lay between the germline ends.

The sample holds one count of this clone. The J gene is TRBJ2-7, the V gene TRBV4-2; 9 nucleotides line up with TRBD2. After removal of 3 bases from V and 2 bases from J, the junction contained 8 bases not matched to a gene. The V gene's germline CDR1 is LGHNA and CDR2 YNFKEQ. CDR3 length equals 16 residues. The CDR3 loop is CASSHVAGVNPYEQYF. The CDR3 DNA is TGTGCCAGCAGCCATGTAGCGGGGGTGAATCCCTACGAGCAGTACTTC.

The genes are TRBV9 and TRBJ2-2; a weak D match, TRBD2 (5 bases). The CDR3 loop spans 15 amino acids. Trimming stripped 4 bases from V and 1 base from J, with 11 bases between. Germline-derived CDR1 and CDR2 are SGDLS and YYNGEE. Here the CDR3 DNA reads TGTGCCAGCAGCCCCCGCCGGGGGAACACCGGGGAGCTGTTTTTT. It codes for CASSPRRGNTGELFF.

V and J are TRBV20-1 and TRBJ1-1; D not resolved. The germline gives CDR1 DFQATT, CDR2 SNEGSKA (reference sequence). This CDR3 is built from 9 residues. CDR3 sequence (DNA): TGCCAAAGGGAGGGTGAAGCTTTCTTT. Translated: CQREGEAFF.

The chain uses TRBV30 and TRBJ1-1, with D perhaps TRBD1 (6 bases). CDR3 length: 14 residues. Germline V gene data show CDR1 as GTSNPN and CDR2 as SVGIG (reference sequence). The germline V and J ends were trimmed by 6 bases and 2 bases, with 16 bases remaining between them. For the CDR3, the DNA is TGTGCCTGCTCCCCGACAGGAATTAACACTGAAGCTTTCTTT. It is translated as CACSPTGINTEAFF.

This clone was seen a few times. The V call is TRBV7-2, the J call TRBJ2-3; D is unclear. This CDR3 contains 14 residues. V dropped 3 bases and J dropped 0 bases, with 7 bases sitting between them. Germline V gene data show CDR1 as SGHTA and CDR2 as FQGNSA. The CDR3 coding sequence is TGTGCCAGCAGCTTCAGTGTTAGCACAGATACGCAGTATTTT. Its translation is CASSFSVSTDTQYF.

Of note for this clone: Other DNA sequences from this sample encode an identical CDR3 as well. V and J are TRBV18 and TRBJ2-7, with 12 bases fitting TRBD1. The CDR3 covers 14 residues. The ends lost 3 bases at V and 5 bases at J; junction bases unmatched: 2. Germline values: CDR1 KGHSH, CDR2 LQKENI. CDR3 loop: CASSPGTGGDEQYF. The CDR3 DNA follows: TGTGCCAGCTCACCCGGGACAGGGGGCGACGAGCAGTACTTC.

This clone was detected a few times. The V call is TRBV11-2, the J call TRBJ2-1; 8 bases agree with TRBD2. V was clipped by 0 bases and J by 4 bases; unmatched bases: 5. Germline lookup yields CDR1 SGHAT and CDR2 FQNNGV. The CDR3 runs 16 residues. The CDR3 sequence is CASSLDLQRGYNEQFF. CDR3 nucleotides: TGTGCCAGCAGCTTAGATCTTCAGCGGGGGTACAATGAGCAGTTCTTC. Filled out from reference TRBV11-2 and TRBJ2-1, the complete variable domain reads EAGVAQSPRYKIIEKRQSVAFWCNPISGHATLYWYQQILGQGPKLLIQFQNNGVVDDSQLPKDRFSAERLKGVDSTLKIQPAKLEDSAVYLCASSLDLQRGYNEQFFGPGTRLTVL.

The rearrangement links TRBV18 to TRBJ1-2; D is ambiguous. The germline CDR1 and CDR2 sequences are KGHSH and LQKENI. V lost 6 bases and J lost 6, with 14 bases in between. The CDR3 sequence is 13 residues long. CDR3 in amino acids: CASSQDGRNGYTF. DNA for the CDR3: TGTGCCAGCTCCCAGGACGGGAGAAATGGCTACACCTTC. The full variable domain, completed using reference TRBV18 and TRBJ1-2, is NAGVMQNPRHLVRRRGQEARLRCSPMKGHSHVYWYRQLPEEGLKFMVYLQKENIIDESGMPKERFSAEFPKEGPSILRIQQVVRGDSAAYFCASSQDGRNGYTFGSGTRLTVV.

V is TRBV29-1 and J is TRBJ1-2; weak D call: TRBD1 (5 bases). V dropped 8 bases and J dropped 7 bases, with 20 bases sitting between them. Germline assignment: CDR1 SQVTM and CDR2 ANQGSEA. The CDR3 extends over 13 amino acids. Written as DNA, the CDR3 is TGCAGCATGAGGACGGGACCCTTAGGTGGCTACACCTTC. It translates to CSMRTGPLGGYTF.

The V and J genes are TRBV29-1 and TRBJ2-1; weak D call: TRBD2 (5 bases). CDR1 is SQVTM, CDR2 ANQGSEA, per germline. Trimming removed 4 bases at V and 6 bases at J, with 13 bases between. The CDR3 runs to 13 residues. In nucleotides, the CDR3 is TGCAGCGTTGCTAGCACCTCTATCAATGAGCAGTTCTTC. This encodes CSVASTSINEQFF.

This clone was observed a few times. The rearrangement uses TRBV25-1 and TRBJ1-6; D gene ambiguous. This CDR3 has 15 amino acids. Per the germline V gene, CDR1 is MGHDK and CDR2 is SYGVNS. V gave up 3 bases and J gave up 7 bases, with 13 bases separating them. CDR3 nucleotides: TGTGCCAGCAGTGACGGTGAGAGGAGGAATTCACCCCTCCACTTT. It specifies CASSDGERRNSPLHF.

The chain recombines TRBV2 with TRBJ2-7, with D maybe TRBD1 (6 bases). This CDR3 has 14 residues. V lost 6 bases to trimming and J lost 5 bases, with 17 bases between them. The germline V gene encodes CDR1 SNHLY and CDR2 FYNNEI. The CDR3 DNA follows: TGTGCCAGCAGGTTACAGGGTGAAAGTAACGAGCAGTACTTC. Its protein is CASRLQGESNEQYF.

The rearrangement uses TRBV2 and TRBJ1-1; maybe TRBD1 (6 bases). Germline CDR1 and CDR2: SNHLY and FYNNEI. Trimming shortened V by 8 bases and J by 5 bases, and 21 bases separated the two germline ends. The CDR3 is 15 amino acids. DNA for the CDR3: TGTGCCAGCGAGGATAGCAGGGGAAGAGGGACTGAAGCTTTCTTT. As protein: CASEDSRGRGTEAFF. Combining the CDR3 with reference TRBV2 and TRBJ1-1 gives the whole variable domain EPEVTQTPSHQVTQMGQEVILRCVPISNHLYFYWYRQILGQKVEFLVSFYNNEISEKSEIFDDQFSVERPDGSNFTLKIRSTKLEDSAMYFCASEDSRGRGTEAFFGQGTRLTVV.

This rearrangement joins TRBV19 to TRBJ1-1, with D unclear. Germline-derived CDR1 and CDR2 are LNHDA and SQIVND (reference sequence). The CDR3 runs 14 residues. V was shortened by 6 bases and J by 1 base, with 12 bases between the two germline ends. The CDR3 reads CASRNGAANTEAFF. For the CDR3, the DNA is TGTGCCAGTAGAAACGGTGCAGCGAACACTGAAGCTTTCTTT.

The chain is built from TRBV27 and TRBJ2-1; 8 nucleotides align to TRBD1. Losses at the gene ends were 7 bases for V and 7 bases for J; bases not matched to a gene: 12. Germline CDR1 and CDR2: MNHEY and SMNVEV (reference sequence). The CDR3 runs to 15 residues. The CDR3 DNA reads as TGTGCCAGCACCTCGAAGGACAGGGTTGAAAATGAGCAGTTCTTC. Translation gives CASTSKDRVENEQFF.

This rearrangement joins TRBV29-1 to TRBJ1-5; perhaps TRBD1 as D (6 bases). CDR1 is SQVTM, CDR2 ANQGSEA, per germline. CDR3 size: 13 residues. The ends were cut back, 4 bases at V and 0 bases at J, with 7 bases in the middle. CDR3 sequence reads: CSVVQGSNQPQHF. The DNA for the CDR3 is TGCAGCGTTGTACAGGGTAGCAATCAGCCCCAGCATTTT.

This clone was detected only a few times. This chain joins TRBV29-1 and TRBJ2-7, with D possibly being TRBD1 (5 bases). CDR1 and CDR2 from the germline V gene are SQVTM and ANQGSEA. V was shortened by 4 bases and J by 0 bases, with 10 bases between the two germline ends. This CDR3 is built from 13 residues. CDR3: CSVAGPLSYEQYF. The CDR3 DNA is TGCAGCGTTGCAGGGCCCCTCTCCTACGAGCAGTACTTC.

The gene calls are TRBV9 and TRBJ2-2; D possibly corresponds to TRBD1 (6 bases). This CDR3 spans 16 amino acids. The V end was cut by 4 bases, the J end by 4 bases, with 17 bases between. Germline V gene data show CDR1 as SGDLS and CDR2 as YYNGEE. CDR3 in amino acids: CASSKSDRTATGELFF. The CDR3 DNA follows: TGTGCCAGCAGCAAATCAGACCGGACAGCCACCGGGGAGCTGTTTTTT.

The chain is built from TRBV18 and TRBJ1-2, with TRBD1 as a possible D gene (6 bases). Germline CDR1 KGHSH, CDR2 LQKENI. V was clipped by 3 bases and J by 8 bases, with 16 bases between them. CDR3 size: 14 residues. CDR3 DNA: TGTGCCAGCTCACCCCCGACGGGGGCGCAGGGCTACACCTTC. This gives the protein CASSPPTGAQGYTF.

This chain links TRBV4-1 with TRBJ2-5; TRBD1 agrees at 12 bases. CDR1 and CDR2 (germline): MGHRA, YSYEKL. The CDR3 covers 15 residues. Trimming took 5 bases from V and 5 from J; bases not matched to a gene: 6. In DNA, the CDR3 is TGCGCCAGCAGCGACCGGGACAGGGGGCTGGAGACCCAGTACTTC. Its protein product is CASSDRDRGLETQYF.